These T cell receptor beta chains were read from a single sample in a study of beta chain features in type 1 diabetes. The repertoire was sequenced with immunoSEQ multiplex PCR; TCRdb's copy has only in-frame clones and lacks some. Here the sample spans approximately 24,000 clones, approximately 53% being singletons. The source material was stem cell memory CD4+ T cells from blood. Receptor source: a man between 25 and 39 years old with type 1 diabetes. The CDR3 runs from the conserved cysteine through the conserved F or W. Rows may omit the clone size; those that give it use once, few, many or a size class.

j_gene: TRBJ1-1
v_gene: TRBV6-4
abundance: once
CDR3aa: CASSDPRGKWNTEAFF

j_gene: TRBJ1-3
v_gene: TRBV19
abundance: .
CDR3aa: CASSIRTGSSGNTIYF

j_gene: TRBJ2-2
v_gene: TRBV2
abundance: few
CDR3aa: CASSGSGSNTGELFF

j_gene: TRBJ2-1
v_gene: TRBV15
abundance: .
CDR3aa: CATSRAVRYEQFF

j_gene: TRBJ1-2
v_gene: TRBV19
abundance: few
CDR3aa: CASNPSGQSNYGYTF

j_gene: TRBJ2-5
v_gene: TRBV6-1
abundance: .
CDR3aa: CASGQGETQYF

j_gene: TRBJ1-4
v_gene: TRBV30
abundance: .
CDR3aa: CAWSYPGQKAKYPRLF

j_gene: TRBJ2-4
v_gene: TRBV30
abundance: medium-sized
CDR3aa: CAWSARNIQYF

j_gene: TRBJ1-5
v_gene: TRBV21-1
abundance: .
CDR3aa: CASTSLKSRGNQPQHF

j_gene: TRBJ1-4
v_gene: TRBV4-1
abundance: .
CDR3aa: CASSQESPSPTRAGEKLFF

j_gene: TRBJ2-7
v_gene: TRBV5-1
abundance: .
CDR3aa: CASSPPGREQQYF

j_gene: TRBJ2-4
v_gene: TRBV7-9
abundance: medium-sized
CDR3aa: CASSLFRTGLHIQYF

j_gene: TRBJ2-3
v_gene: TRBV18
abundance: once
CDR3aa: CASSPREGADTQYF

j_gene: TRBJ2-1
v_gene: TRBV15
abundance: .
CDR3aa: CATSRAHRGDEQFF

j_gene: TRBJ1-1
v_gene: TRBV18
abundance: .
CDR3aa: CASSPLSGTEAFF

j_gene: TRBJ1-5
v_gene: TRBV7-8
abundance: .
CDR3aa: CASSPRQGGWDQPQHF